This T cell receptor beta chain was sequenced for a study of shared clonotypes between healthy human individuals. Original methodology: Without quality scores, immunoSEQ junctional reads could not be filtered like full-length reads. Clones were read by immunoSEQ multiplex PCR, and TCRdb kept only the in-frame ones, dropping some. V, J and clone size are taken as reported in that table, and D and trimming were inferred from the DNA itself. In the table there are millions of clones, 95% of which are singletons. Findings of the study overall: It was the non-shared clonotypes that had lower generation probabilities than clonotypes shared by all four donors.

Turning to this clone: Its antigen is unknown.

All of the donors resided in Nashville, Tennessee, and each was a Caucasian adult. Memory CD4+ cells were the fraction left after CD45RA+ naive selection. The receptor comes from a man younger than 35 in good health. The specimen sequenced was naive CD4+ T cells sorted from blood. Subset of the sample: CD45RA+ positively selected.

CDR3 region: CASSSLAGVGGTQYF. Written as DNA, the CDR3 is TGTGCCAGCAGCTCCTTAGCGGGAGTGGGGGGGACCCAGTACTTC. The J gene is TRBJ2-5, the V gene TRBV7-2; TRBD2 matches at 9 bases. Per the germline V gene, CDR1 is SGHTA and CDR2 is FQGNSA. This CDR3 spans 15 amino acids. V dropped 4 bases and J dropped 7; count of bases not matched to a gene: 10. Looking up the rest from reference TRBV7-2 and TRBJ2-5 gives the full variable domain: GAGVSQSPSNKVTEKGKDVELRCDPISGHTALYWYRQSLGQGLEFLIYFQGNSAPDKSGLPSDRFSAERTGGSVSTLTIQRTQQEDSAVYLCASSSLAGVGGTQYFGPGTRLLVL.